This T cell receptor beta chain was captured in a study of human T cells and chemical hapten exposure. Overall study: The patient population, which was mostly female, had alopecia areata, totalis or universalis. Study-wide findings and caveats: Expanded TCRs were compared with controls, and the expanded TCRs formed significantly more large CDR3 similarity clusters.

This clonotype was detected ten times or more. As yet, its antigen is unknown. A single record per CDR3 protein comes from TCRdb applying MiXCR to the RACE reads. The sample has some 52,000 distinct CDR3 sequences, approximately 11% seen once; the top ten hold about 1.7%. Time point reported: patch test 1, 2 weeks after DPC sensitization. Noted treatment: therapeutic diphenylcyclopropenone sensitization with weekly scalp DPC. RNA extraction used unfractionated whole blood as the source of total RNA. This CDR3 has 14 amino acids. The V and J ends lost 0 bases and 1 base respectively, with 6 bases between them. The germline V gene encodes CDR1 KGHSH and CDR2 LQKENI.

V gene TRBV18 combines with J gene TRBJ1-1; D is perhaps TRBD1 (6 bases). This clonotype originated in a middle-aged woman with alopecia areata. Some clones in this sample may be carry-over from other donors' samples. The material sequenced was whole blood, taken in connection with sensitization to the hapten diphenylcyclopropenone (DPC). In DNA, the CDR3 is TGTGCCAGCTCACCACCGGGACAGAACACTGAAGCTTTCTTT. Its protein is CASSPPGQNTEAFF.